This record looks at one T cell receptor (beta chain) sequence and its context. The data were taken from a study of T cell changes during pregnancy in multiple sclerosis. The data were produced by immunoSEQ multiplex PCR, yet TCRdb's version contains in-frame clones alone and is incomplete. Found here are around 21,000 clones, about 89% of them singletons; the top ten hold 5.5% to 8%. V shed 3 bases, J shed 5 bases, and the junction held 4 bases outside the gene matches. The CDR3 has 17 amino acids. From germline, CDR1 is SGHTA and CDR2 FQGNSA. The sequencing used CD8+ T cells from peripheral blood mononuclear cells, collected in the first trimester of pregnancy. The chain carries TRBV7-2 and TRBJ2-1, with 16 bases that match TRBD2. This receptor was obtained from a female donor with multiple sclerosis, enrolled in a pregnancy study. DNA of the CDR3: TGTGCCAGCAGCTTTGGGACTAGCGGGAGGGCCCACAATGAGCAGTTCTTC. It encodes CASSFGTSGRAHNEQFF.